This entry lists 30 T cell receptor beta chains sequenced from one sample in a study of blood T cell repertoires in COVID-19. Method: immunoSEQ multiplex PCR; TCRdb's copy keeps in-frame clones and lacks some. The repertoire holds 650,000 to 800,000 clones, approximately 90% seen once, with roughly 0.25% in the top ten. The sequencing input was peripheral blood. These TCRs come from a woman aged 18-29 years with acute or convalescent COVID-19.

This chain uses TRBV7-8 with TRBJ1-2; D ambiguous. V shed 5 bases and J shed 6 bases, with 10 bases lying between them. The length of the CDR3 is 12 residues. From germline, CDR1 is SGHVS and CDR2 FQNEAQ. The CDR3 bases are TGTGCCAGCAGCCCCGGGTGGGATGGCTACACCTTC. Amino acid sequence: CASSPGWDGYTF.

The chain is built from TRBV2 and TRBJ2-1; TRBD2 matches 7 bases. CDR1 and CDR2 (germline): SNHLY, FYNNEI. Trimming took 8 bases from V and 4 from J; bases not matched to a gene: 2. The CDR3 runs 12 residues. The CDR3 DNA reads TGTGCCAGCCGGACTAGTTACAATGAGCAGTTCTTC. Translated: CASRTSYNEQFF.

About this clone: Mismatch with germline at one junction end may stem from a read error. The chain employs TRBV30 and TRBJ2-7, with D maybe TRBD1 (5 bases). The CDR3 is 13 residues long. Germline V CDR1 and CDR2: GTSNPN, SVGIG (reference sequence). The CDR3 nucleotides read TGTGCCTGGGAGGAAGGGGTCTCCCACGAGCAGTACTTC. Translation gives CAWEEGVSHEQYF.

The chain has TRBV7-9 and TRBJ2-7; D may be TRBD1 (5 bases). Trimming took off 7 bases at V and 3 bases at J, with 13 bases between the two ends. This CDR3 is 13 amino acids long. CDR1 is SEHNR, CDR2 FQNEAQ, per germline (reference sequence). The CDR3 spells CASIKAQGYEQYF. The CDR3 DNA sequence: TGTGCCAGCATCAAAGCCCAGGGCTACGAGCAGTACTTC.

V usage is TRBV6-5 and J usage is TRBJ1-2; 7 bases fit TRBD1. V trimming: 7 bases; J trimming: 7 bases; junction bases outside the gene matches: 6. Germline CDR1 reads MNHEY; CDR2 reads SVGAGI. The CDR3 is 12 residues long. CDR3 sequence reads: CASIGQVGGYTF. The CDR3, as DNA: TGTGCCAGCATCGGACAGGTCGGTGGCTACACCTTC.

The chain carries TRBV30 and TRBJ2-7; D is uncertain. The CDR3 contains 14 residues. Germline V gene data show CDR1 as GTSNPN and CDR2 as SVGIG (reference sequence). V lost 1 base, J lost 2 bases, and 12 bases lay in between. The chain's CDR3 is CAWSGWPFPYEQYF. The CDR3 DNA reads TGTGCCTGGAGTGGTTGGCCGTTTCCCTACGAGCAGTACTTC.

This chain joins TRBV19 and TRBJ1-2; 10 positions match TRBD1. This CDR3 comprises 16 residues. The germline gives CDR1 LNHDA, CDR2 SQIVND (reference sequence). J was trimmed by 6 bases and V by 2 bases; bases with no gene match: 9. The CDR3 spells CASSILGQGLGHGYTF. The CDR3 region has the DNA TGTGCCAGTAGTATACTGGGACAGGGGCTCGGTCATGGCTACACCTTC.

This rearrangement joins TRBV5-1 to TRBJ1-5; 8 bases map to TRBD1. The V gene end was trimmed by 4 bases and the J gene end by 4 bases; junction bases not matched to a gene: 7. Germline V gives CDR1 SGHRS, CDR2 YFSETQ. The CDR3 spans 15 residues. CDR3 in DNA: TGCGCCAGCAGCCCTGGGACAGGCCAGAATCAGCCCCAGCATTTT. Translated, it gives CASSPGTGQNQPQHF.

The chain combines TRBV29-1 with TRBJ2-1; the D gene is possibly TRBD2 (7 bases). CDR1 and CDR2 (germline): SQVTM, ANQGSEA. Between the trimmed V and J ends, which lost 3 bases and 4 bases, there was a span of 13 bases. The CDR3 loop spans 14 amino acids. The CDR3 DNA reads as TGCAGCGTTGAGTGGCGGGGGCTGTACAATGAGCAGTTCTTC. It translates to CSVEWRGLYNEQFF.

The chain carries TRBV7-2 and TRBJ2-5; tentative D call: TRBD2 (7 bases). V shed 5 bases and J shed 5 bases, with 24 bases lying between them. The CDR3 length is 17 residues. The germline gives CDR1 SGHTA, CDR2 FQGNSA. The CDR3 DNA reads TGTGCCAGCAGCCAAACCCTTTGGGGGGGGGCTTGGGAGACCCAGTACTTC. It yields the protein CASSQTLWGGAWETQYF. Combining the CDR3 with reference TRBV7-2 and TRBJ2-5 gives the whole variable domain GAGVSQSPSNKVTEKGKDVELRCDPISGHTALYWYRQSLGQGLEFLIYFQGNSAPDKSGLPSDRFSAERTGGSVSTLTIQRTQQEDSAVYLCASSQTLWGGAWETQYFGPGTRLLVL.

Concerning this clone itself: In the same sample, other DNA sequences code for this CDR3. The rearrangement joins TRBV9 to TRBJ1-2, with TRBD1 as a possible D gene (6 bases). There are 13 residues in the CDR3. Germline-derived CDR1 and CDR2 are SGDLS and YYNGEE. V dropped 0 bases and J dropped 8 bases, with 11 bases sitting between them. CDR3 loop: CASSVGGLGGYTF. DNA of the CDR3: TGTGCCAGCAGCGTAGGGGGGCTGGGCGGCTACACCTTC.

V and J are TRBV18 and TRBJ1-2; 11 bases are a match to TRBD1. With 5 bases clipped from V and 8 bases from J, the junction kept 7 bases outside the gene matches. Germline V gene lookup returns CDR1 KGHSH and CDR2 LQKENI. CDR3 length equals 14 residues. This CDR3 is CASSNGQGAKGYTF. The CDR3 nucleotides read TGTGCCAGCTCAAACGGACAGGGGGCGAAGGGCTACACCTTC. Combining the CDR3 with reference TRBV18 and TRBJ1-2 gives the whole variable domain NAGVMQNPRHLVRRRGQEARLRCSPMKGHSHVYWYRQLPEEGLKFMVYLQKENIIDESGMPKERFSAEFPKEGPSILRIQQVVRGDSAAYFCASSNGQGAKGYTFGSGTRLTVV.

This sequence joins TRBV11-1 and TRBJ1-1; 7 positions agree with TRBD1. CDR3 size: 14 residues. V lost 5 bases and J lost 2; bases outside the gene matches: 5. Germline CDR1 and CDR2: SGHAT and FQDESV (reference sequence). The CDR3 DNA sequence: TGTGCCAGCAGCGTAAACAGGGGAAACACTGAAGCTTTCTTT. It codes for CASSVNRGNTEAFF.

The J gene is TRBJ1-1, the V gene TRBV6-5, with a possible D match to TRBD1 (6 bases). The CDR3 spans 16 residues. CDR1 and CDR2 from the germline V gene are MNHEY and SVGAGI. The V end was cut by 4 bases, the J end by 3 bases, with 18 bases between. The CDR3 here is CASSSNRDMGYTEAFF. Written as DNA, the CDR3 is TGTGCCAGCAGTTCCAACCGGGACATGGGCTACACTGAAGCTTTCTTT.

The V call is TRBV6-5, the J call TRBJ1-2; 9 positions match TRBD1. The CDR3 covers 15 residues. Trimming took 2 bases from V and 6 from J; bases not matched to a gene: 7. Germline V gene sequence: CDR1 MNHEY, CDR2 SVGAGI. The CDR3 loop is CASSYPGTGRDGYTF. For the CDR3, the DNA is TGTGCCAGCAGTTACCCCGGGACAGGGAGAGATGGCTACACCTTC.

The chain employs TRBV5-4 and TRBJ1-2; 7 bases line up with TRBD1. Germline trimming cut 3 bases from V and 3 bases from J; bases unmatched to any gene: 2. Germline CDR1 reads SGHNT; CDR2 reads YYREEE (reference sequence). The CDR3 is made up of 13 amino acids. This CDR3 reads CASSSTGDYGYTF. DNA for the CDR3: TGTGCCAGCAGCTCAACAGGGGACTATGGCTACACCTTC.

CDR3 sequence reads: CASSLGTGGSEAFF. The CDR3 nucleotides are TGTGCCAGCAGTTTGGGGACAGGGGGTTCTGAAGCTTTCTTT. V is TRBV27 and J is TRBJ1-1; 11 positions match TRBD1. From germline, CDR1 is MNHEY and CDR2 SMNVEV (reference sequence). V was clipped by 3 bases and J by 6 bases; unmatched bases: 3. This CDR3 comprises 14 residues.

This clone was picked up one time. V and J are TRBV7-9 and TRBJ2-3, with 8 bases that match TRBD2. Germline V gene sequence: CDR1 SEHNR, CDR2 FQNEAQ (reference sequence). The CDR3 contains 16 residues. V gave up 3 bases and J gave up 4 bases; unmatched junction bases: 9. CDR3 sequence: CASSFGPGGRADTQYF. The CDR3 nucleotides read TGTGCCAGCAGCTTCGGTCCGGGGGGGCGTGCAGATACGCAGTATTTT.

The chain uses TRBV19 and TRBJ1-3, with 8 bases matching TRBD1. This CDR3 comprises 18 residues. Germline V gene lookup returns CDR1 LNHDA and CDR2 SQIVND (reference sequence). V lost 3 bases and J lost 4; bases outside the gene matches: 14. CDR3 loop: CASSMEAGGARRGNTIYF. The CDR3 nucleotides read TGTGCCAGTAGTATGGAGGCAGGGGGCGCGCGAAGAGGAAACACCATATATTTT.

The chain has TRBV18 and TRBJ1-2; 7 nucleotides align to TRBD1. The CDR3 is made up of 15 amino acids. The ends lost 6 bases at V and 4 bases at J; junction bases unmatched: 11. Germline assignment: CDR1 KGHSH and CDR2 LQKENI. CDR3 nucleotides: TGTGCCAGCTCCCCTTCGGAGGGGGCCAGCTATGGCTACACCTTC. Protein product: CASSPSEGASYGYTF. Looking up the rest from reference TRBV18 and TRBJ1-2 gives the full variable domain: NAGVMQNPRHLVRRRGQEARLRCSPMKGHSHVYWYRQLPEEGLKFMVYLQKENIIDESGMPKERFSAEFPKEGPSILRIQQVVRGDSAAYFCASSPSEGASYGYTFGSGTRLTVV.

The chain carries TRBV5-1 and TRBJ1-2, with D tentatively TRBD1 (5 bases). This CDR3 region has 15 residues. Between the trimmed V and J ends, which lost 4 bases and 4 bases, there was a span of 17 bases. The germline CDR1 and CDR2 sequences are SGHRS and YFSETQ. CDR3 sequence reads: CASSQAGLMFYGYTF. The CDR3 DNA reads TGCGCCAGCAGCCAGGCGGGACTTATGTTCTATGGCTACACCTTC. Together with reference TRBV5-1 and TRBJ1-2, the CDR3 gives the full variable domain: KAGVTQTPRYLIKTRGQQVTLSCSPISGHRSVSWYQQTPGQGLQFLFEYFSETQRNKGNFPGRFSGRQFSNSRSEMNVSTLELGDSALYLCASSQAGLMFYGYTFGSGTRLTVV.

This sequence joins TRBV7-9 and TRBJ2-5, with D possibly matching TRBD2 (6 bases). This CDR3 has 16 amino acids. V gave up 5 bases and J gave up 5 bases, with 21 bases separating them. From germline, CDR1 is SEHNR and CDR2 FQNEAQ (reference sequence). Here the CDR3 DNA reads TGTGCCAGCAGCCCCCAAACTAGCTGGGGAGGCGAGACCCAGTACTTC. It translates to CASSPQTSWGGETQYF.

The rearrangement joins TRBV4-3 to TRBJ1-2, with 10 positions matching TRBD1. J was trimmed by 6 bases and V by 4 bases; bases with no gene match: 8. This CDR3 contains 15 residues. Germline V lookup: CDR1 LGHNA, CDR2 YSLEER. The CDR3 DNA is TGCGCCAGCAGCCCTACCGGGACAGGGGAAGATGGCTACACCTTC. This sequence encodes CASSPTGTGEDGYTF.

The chain recombines TRBV30 with TRBJ1-5; TRBD1 aligns across 8 bases. The CDR3 contains 14 residues. Looked up from germline, CDR1 is GTSNPN and CDR2 is SVGIG (reference sequence). V lost 0 bases, J lost 7 bases, and 5 bases stayed unmatched. The chain's CDR3 is CAWSVGQGRQPQHF. In DNA, the CDR3 is TGTGCCTGGAGTGTAGGACAGGGCCGACAGCCCCAGCATTTT.

This rearrangement joins TRBV5-5 to TRBJ1-1; 7 nucleotides agree with TRBD1. From germline, CDR1 is SGHKS and CDR2 YYEKEE (reference sequence). V trimming: 4 bases; J trimming: 4 bases; junction bases outside the gene matches: 13. The CDR3 is made up of 16 amino acids. Here the CDR3 reads CASSPRTGPPSTEAFF. DNA of the CDR3: TGTGCCAGCAGCCCGCGGACAGGACCCCCCTCCACTGAAGCTTTCTTT. The variable domain in full, with the rest retrieved from reference TRBV5-5 and TRBJ1-1, is DAGVTQSPTHLIKTRGQQVTLRCSPISGHKSVSWYQQVLGQGPQFIFQYYEKEERGRGNFPDRFSARQFPNYSSELNVNALLLGDSALYLCASSPRTGPPSTEAFFGQGTRLTVV.

The J gene is TRBJ1-2, the V gene TRBV4-3; D is possibly TRBD1 (5 bases). V was cut by 0 bases and J by 4 bases, with 15 bases left in between. The germline CDR1 and CDR2 sequences are LGHNA and YSLEER. The CDR3 has 16 amino acids. Written as DNA, the CDR3 is TGCGCCAGCAGCCAAGATAGGTCAGGGTCTGCCTATGGCTACACCTTC. It codes for CASSQDRSGSAYGYTF.

V gene TRBV5-1 combines with J gene TRBJ2-7; the match to TRBD1 covers 9 bases. V shed 4 bases, J shed 4 bases, and the junction held 3 bases outside the gene matches. CDR1 and CDR2 (germline): SGHRS, YFSETQ. The CDR3 loop spans 13 amino acids. The CDR3 is CASSGQGIYEQYF. The CDR3 DNA reads as TGCGCCAGCAGCGGACAGGGGATTTACGAGCAGTACTTC.

This sequence joins TRBV6-6 and TRBJ1-2; D remains unclear. Trimming stripped 7 bases from V and 8 bases from J, with 17 bases between. Germline V CDR1 and CDR2: MNHNY, SVGAGI (reference sequence). The length of the CDR3 is 13 residues. CDR3 nucleotide sequence: TGTGCCAGCACTCGTCCGGCTGCGGGGGGCTACACCTTC. This encodes CASTRPAAGGYTF.

This clone was picked up one time. The chain links TRBV3-1 (or the pseudogene TRBV3-2) to TRBJ1-1; D is perhaps TRBD1 (6 bases). The CDR3 consists of 15 residues. Germline V CDR1 and CDR2: LGHDT, YNNKEL (reference sequence). Trimming shortened V by 3 bases and J by 6 bases, and 17 bases separated the two germline ends. CDR3 loop: CASSQTSQGSAEAFF. The CDR3 DNA follows: TGTGCCAGCAGCCAGACTTCGCAGGGGAGCGCTGAAGCTTTCTTT.

This chain joins TRBV24-1 and TRBJ1-6; D possibly corresponds to TRBD1 (5 bases). The germline gives CDR1 KGHDR, CDR2 SFDVKD. The ends were cut back, 0 bases at V and 10 bases at J, with 12 bases in the middle. CDR3 length equals 15 residues. The CDR3 loop reads CATSDLPGTDSPLHF. CDR3 bases: TGTGCCACCAGTGATTTGCCGGGGACTGACTCACCCCTCCACTTT.